One sample yielded the 11 T cell receptor beta chains listed below, sequenced in a study of regulatory T cells in long-lasting Graves disease. Sample time point: persistent/refractory GD, antithyroid drugs over 5 years with positive TRAb. Making the TCR library involved RNA that had been extracted from PBMCs. HTBI primers from iRepertoire and Arm-PCR of CDR3 regions yielded the TCR beta libraries. TCRdb reanalysed the multiplex PCR reads using MiXCR and keeps one entry per CDR3 protein. The sample lists hundreds of thousands of distinct CDR3 sequences, 22% occurring once. This specimen was peripheral blood mononuclear cells (PBMCs), taken when the disease was refractory, from a patient treated with antithyroid drugs. These receptor sequences come from a female donor with Graves disease.

This clonotype was counted only a few times. The chain joins TRBV5-1 to TRBJ2-7; D is unclear. Germline CDR1 and CDR2: SGHRS and YFSETQ. V lost 0 bases and J lost 3, with 10 bases in between. CDR3 size: 14 residues. This chain's CDR3 is CASSLVGLHYEQYF. The CDR3 nucleotides read TGCGCCAGCAGCTTGGTAGGCCTACACTACGAGCAGTACTTC.

The chain has TRBV7-3 and TRBJ2-3; weak D call: TRBD2 (6 bases). The CDR3 sequence is 16 residues long. Germline V lookup: CDR1 SGHTA, CDR2 FQGTGA. V lost 4 bases and J 2 bases, leaving 16 bases between the germline ends. The CDR3 loop reads CASSWSGASDTDTQYF. The CDR3 DNA follows: TGTGCCAGCAGCTGGAGCGGCGCTAGCGACACAGATACGCAGTATTTT. Looking up the rest from reference TRBV7-3 and TRBJ2-3 gives the full variable domain: GAGVSQTPSNKVTEKGKYVELRCDPISGHTALYWYRQSLGQGPEFLIYFQGTGAADDSGLPNDRFFAVRPEGSVSTLKIQRTERGDSAVYLCASSWSGASDTDTQYFGPGTRLTVL.

This sequence joins TRBV28 and TRBJ2-1; 7 bases fit TRBD2. The CDR3 has 15 amino acids. Unmatched junction bases numbered 12, after V lost 3 bases and J lost 10 bases. CDR1 is MDHEN and CDR2 is SYDVKM in the germline V gene. The CDR3 nucleotides are TGTGCCAGCAGTTTGATCGGACTAGGGTCGCGGGAGCAGTTCTTC. It encodes CASSLIGLGSREQFF.

The sample holds many counts of this clonotype. Written as DNA, the CDR3 is TGTGCCAGCAGCTTAGCGACGGGAACTGAAGCTTTCTTT. Its translation is CASSLATGTEAFF. This chain connects TRBV7-9 to TRBJ1-1; D unresolved. CDR1 is SEHNR and CDR2 is FQNEAQ in the germline V gene (reference sequence). The CDR3 contains 13 residues. V dropped 0 bases and J dropped 5 bases, with 7 bases sitting between them.

The chain employs TRBV10-3 and TRBJ1-1; D may be TRBD1 (6 bases). Germline CDR1 and CDR2: ENHRY and SYGVKD. CDR3 size: 14 residues. The ends were cut back, 7 bases at V and 0 bases at J, with 12 bases in the middle. CDR3 protein: CAIKPGQMNTEAFF. The CDR3 DNA reads TGTGCCATCAAGCCGGGACAAATGAACACTGAAGCTTTCTTT.

In its sample, this clonotype was seen many times. The rearrangement links TRBV6-1 to TRBJ1-5; TRBD1 matches 7 bases. This CDR3 is 14 amino acids long. J was trimmed by 5 bases and V by 8 bases; bases with no gene match: 9. Germline values: CDR1 MNHNS, CDR2 SASEGT. The CDR3 bases are TGTGCCAGCGCTTTCACAGGGGAGGATCAGCCCCAGCATTTT. Its translation is CASAFTGEDQPQHF.

This clonotype was counted many times. V and J are TRBV12-3 or TRBV12-4 and TRBJ1-2; D gene uncertain. Deletions cut 3 bases from V and 2 bases from J, with 10 bases between. This CDR3 is built from 14 residues. The CDR3 region is CASSFKIQNYGYTF. DNA for the CDR3: TGTGCCAGCAGTTTTAAGATACAGAACTATGGCTACACCTTC.

The chain recombines TRBV28 with TRBJ1-6; the D gene is possibly TRBD1 (5 bases). The CDR3 is 14 residues long. With 10 bases removed from V and 0 bases from J, the gap between germline ends came to 10 bases. Per the germline V gene, CDR1 is MDHEN and CDR2 is SYDVKM. The DNA of the CDR3 is TGTGCCACCCCAGGGAGCTCCTATAATTCACCCCTCCACTTT. Protein: CATPGSSYNSPLHF.

There are a few counts of this clonotype. A read error may be the cause here, since a much bigger clone is one base away. V and J are TRBV20-1 and TRBJ2-7; tentatively, D is TRBD1 or TRBD2 (5 bases each). CDR1 is DFQATT and CDR2 is SNEGSKA in the germline V gene (reference sequence). The CDR3 runs 14 residues. The CDR3 spells CSASGAAALDEQCF. CDR3 DNA: TGCAGTGCATCCGGGGCAGCGGCCCTCGACGAGCAGTGCTTC.

The chain couples TRBV4-1 to TRBJ1-4; D unresolved. Germline lookup yields CDR1 MGHRA and CDR2 YSYEKL. V lost 6 bases, J lost 3 bases, and 8 bases lay in between. This CDR3 comprises 13 residues. CDR3 residues: CASRERSNEKLFF. Written as DNA, the CDR3 is TGCGCCAGCAGGGAACGTTCTAATGAAAAACTGTTTTTT.

The chain carries TRBV7-6 and TRBJ2-7; no reliable D call. The CDR3 consists of 16 residues. Germline CDR1 is SGHVS and CDR2 is FNYEAQ. V lost 0 bases, J lost 0 bases, and 12 bases lay in between. CDR3 coding DNA: TGTGCCAGCAGCTTAGCTAGCCTACTGAGCTCCTACGAGCAGTACTTC. Residues: CASSLASLLSSYEQYF.